The clone carrying this TCR beta chain was recorded many times. Arm-PCR with iRepertoire HTBI primers amplified the CDR3 regions for these TCR beta libraries. In TCRdb, the multiplex PCR reads were re-called with MiXCR into one record per CDR3 protein. The table includes about 520,000 distinct CDR3 sequences, around 12% detected once. This specimen belongs to a study of regulatory T cells in long-lasting Graves disease. Time point indicated: newly diagnosed GD, antithyroid drugs for less than 3 months. After RNA was extracted from PBMCs, the TCR library was made from it. The CDR3 has 15 amino acids. V gave up 1 base and J gave up 4 bases, with 11 bases separating them. Germline values: CDR1 SNHLY, CDR2 FYNNEI. The sample was also linked to a second study, of T cells in Graves' hyperthyroidism and ophthalmopathy. Turning to that study: Most thyroid-expanded clonotypes above 0.001 were also found in blood. The authors' 13 V-J model separated ophthalmopathy from stable hyperthyroidism.

The chain recombines TRBV2 with TRBJ1-3; tentatively, D is TRBD1 (5 bases). The specimen was peripheral blood mononuclear cells (PBMCs), collected at new diagnosis, from a patient treated with antithyroid drugs. This TCR was recovered from a woman aged 25 to 45 with Graves disease. The chain's CDR3 is CASSEEGRGGNTIYF. The CDR3 DNA is TGTGCCAGCAGTGAAGAGGGGAGGGGAGGAAACACCATATATTTT.